These 23 T cell receptor beta chains were all obtained from the same sample, sequenced in a study of CD8+ T cells in alopecia areata. After isolation, RNA underwent reverse transcription to generate cDNA as the sequencing template. Method: immunoSEQ multiplex PCR; TCRdb's copy keeps in-frame clones and lacks some. The sample holds 90,000 to 120,000 clones, 50% to 70% seen once. What was sequenced was NKG2D-low CD8+ T cells sorted from blood. Every receptor here comes from a human donor with alopecia areata.

The chain uses TRBV27 and TRBJ2-7; TRBD2 aligns across 14 bases. Germline trimming cut 2 bases from V and 6 bases from J; bases unmatched to any gene: 6. Germline values: CDR1 MNHEY, CDR2 SMNVEV (reference sequence). This CDR3 comprises 16 residues. CDR3 in amino acids: CASSLPGLAGAREQYF. For the CDR3, the DNA is TGTGCCAGCAGTTTACCGGGACTAGCGGGAGCCCGCGAGCAGTACTTC.

In this sample, this clone turned up a few times. V usage is TRBV4-2 and J usage is TRBJ2-7; a possible D gene is TRBD2 (6 bases). The CDR3 spans 14 residues. V was clipped by 5 bases and J by 2 bases, with 13 bases between them. In germline, CDR1 is LGHNA, CDR2 YNFKEQ. The CDR3 sequence is CASSGGASAYEQYF. The CDR3 nucleotides are TGTGCCAGCAGCGGAGGGGCCAGCGCCTACGAGCAGTACTTC.

This chain connects TRBV2 to TRBJ2-3; a possible D gene is TRBD2 (6 bases). This CDR3 has 15 residues. Germline-derived CDR1 and CDR2 are SNHLY and FYNNEI. Trimming pared 6 bases from V and 0 bases from J, leaving 13 bases between. CDR3 DNA: TGTGCCAGCAGAGGGAGGATGGAGAGCACAGATACGCAGTATTTT. Its translation is CASRGRMESTDTQYF.

J is TRBJ2-7 and V is TRBV27, with D unclear. With 3 bases removed from V and 5 bases from J, the gap between germline ends came to 14 bases. The germline gives CDR1 MNHEY, CDR2 SMNVEV (reference sequence). This CDR3 has 14 residues. The CDR3 spells CASSLGGSQNEQYF. The CDR3 nucleotides are TGTGCCAGCAGTTTGGGTGGGTCTCAAAACGAGCAGTACTTC.

V gene TRBV27 combines with J gene TRBJ1-5; 9 bases match TRBD1. Losses at the gene ends were 6 bases for V and 4 bases for J; bases not matched to a gene: 7. This CDR3 contains 15 residues. Germline values: CDR1 MNHEY, CDR2 SMNVEV (reference sequence). The CDR3 reads CASRVGQGRNQPQHF. The CDR3 bases are TGTGCCAGCAGGGTCGGACAGGGGCGTAATCAGCCCCAGCATTTT.

The gene calls are TRBV7-9 and TRBJ1-5; no reliable D call. V was shortened by 1 base and J by 5 bases, with 12 bases between the two germline ends. The CDR3 consists of 15 residues. Germline V gives CDR1 SEHNR, CDR2 FQNEAQ (reference sequence). The CDR3 nucleotides read TGTGCCAGCAGCTTAGGTCCGGCAGTCGATCAGCCCCAGCATTTT. Translation gives CASSLGPAVDQPQHF.

Only a few counts were recorded for this clone. The rearrangement uses TRBV5-1 and TRBJ2-7, with a possible D match to TRBD2 (6 bases). In germline, CDR1 is SGHRS, CDR2 YFSETQ. The CDR3 is 15 residues long. Trimming removed 0 bases from V and 6 bases from J, with 16 bases in between. The CDR3 DNA is TGCGCCAGCAGCTTGGTAGCGGAGCACCTACTCGAGCAGTACTTC. Its protein is CASSLVAEHLLEQYF. Filled out from reference TRBV5-1 and TRBJ2-7, the complete variable domain reads KAGVTQTPRYLIKTRGQQVTLSCSPISGHRSVSWYQQTPGQGLQFLFEYFSETQRNKGNFPGRFSGRQFSNSRSEMNVSTLELGDSALYLCASSLVAEHLLEQYFGPGTRLTVT.

The rearrangement uses TRBV29-1 and TRBJ1-1; D is perhaps TRBD1 (6 bases). The germline gives CDR1 SQVTM, CDR2 ANQGSEA. CDR3 length: 14 amino acids. V was cut by 4 bases and J by 0 bases, with 12 bases left in between. For the CDR3, the DNA is TGCAGCGTTGTTCGCGGGACAATGAACACTGAAGCTTTCTTT. Protein: CSVVRGTMNTEAFF.

The chain has TRBV11-3 and TRBJ2-6; D may be TRBD1 (6 bases). The CDR3 is 18 residues long. Germline loops: CDR1 SGHNT, CDR2 YENEEA. With 1 base removed from V and 0 bases from J, the gap between germline ends came to 13 bases. The CDR3 here is CASSLVRGGASGANVLTF. CDR3 in DNA: TGTGCCAGCAGCTTAGTTCGAGGGGGTGCCTCTGGGGCCAACGTCCTGACTTTC.

This chain connects TRBV28 to TRBJ1-5; no reliable D call. The CDR3 is made up of 13 amino acids. Trimming pared 7 bases from V and 2 bases from J, leaving 9 bases between. Germline CDR1 MDHEN, CDR2 SYDVKM. The CDR3, as DNA: TGTGCCAGCATCGGAGTTGGCAATCAGCCCCAGCATTTT. Protein sequence: CASIGVGNQPQHF.

This chain connects TRBV28 to TRBJ1-5; TRBD1 matches at 10 bases. Germline V gene sequence: CDR1 MDHEN, CDR2 SYDVKM. This CDR3 spans 17 amino acids. The V gene end was trimmed by 2 bases and the J gene end by 0 bases; junction bases not matched to a gene: 4. CDR3 nucleotide sequence: TGTGCCAGCAGTTTAGCTGGGACAGGGGTTAGCAATCAGCCCCAGCATTTT. It specifies CASSLAGTGVSNQPQHF.

The chain joins TRBV9 to TRBJ2-5; 7 bases are shared with TRBD2. CDR3 size: 14 residues. The V segment lost 4 bases and the J segment 4 bases; nucleotides outside the gene matches: 7. Germline V gene sequence: CDR1 SGDLS, CDR2 YYNGEE. The CDR3 loop is CASSPQPGGETQYF. Here the CDR3 DNA reads TGTGCCAGCAGCCCACAACCGGGGGGAGAGACCCAGTACTTC.

The V and J genes are TRBV13 and TRBJ2-1; 11 bases fit TRBD1. The germline V gene has CDR1 PRHDT and CDR2 FYEKMQ (reference sequence). The length of the CDR3 is 14 residues. V was clipped by 5 bases and J by 10 bases; unmatched bases: 7. In DNA, the CDR3 is TGTGCCAGCAGCCCCGGGACAGGGGGACACGAGCAGTTCTTC. Translation: CASSPGTGGHEQFF.

The V call is TRBV27, the J call TRBJ2-7, with D possibly TRBD2 on 5 matching bases. CDR1 and CDR2 (germline): MNHEY, SMNVEV (reference sequence). The CDR3 runs to 15 residues. With 5 bases removed from V and 4 bases from J, the gap between germline ends came to 18 bases. CDR3 bases: TGTGCCAGCAGTAAAACGTCAAGCGGCAAATACGAGCAGTACTTC. It specifies CASSKTSSGKYEQYF.

This clone was seen more than once but under ten times. V is TRBV10-3 and J is TRBJ1-2; tentative D call: TRBD1 (6 bases). The germline V gene encodes CDR1 ENHRY and CDR2 SYGVKD. V gave up 5 bases and J gave up 7 bases, with 17 bases separating them. The length of the CDR3 is 14 residues. The CDR3: CAISPDQGPGGYTF. The CDR3 coding sequence is TGTGCCATCAGTCCCGACCAGGGGCCTGGTGGCTACACCTTC.

The genes are TRBV6-6 and TRBJ2-5, with no clear D. V lost 4 bases to trimming and J lost 1 base, with 1 base between them. Germline CDR1 and CDR2: MNHNY and SVGAGI (reference sequence). The CDR3 contains 11 residues. Here the CDR3 DNA reads TGTGCCAGCAGTTTCCAAGAGACCCAGTACTTC. Amino acids: CASSFQETQYF.

J is TRBJ2-3 and V is TRBV13; 9 positions match TRBD2. The CDR3 runs 15 residues. V was clipped by 3 bases and J by 3 bases; unmatched bases: 4. Germline V gives CDR1 PRHDT, CDR2 FYEKMQ (reference sequence). The CDR3 sequence is CASSLRAGGTDTQYF. In DNA, the CDR3 is TGTGCCAGCAGCTTGCGGGCGGGAGGGACAGATACGCAGTATTTT.

The chain links TRBV5-1 to TRBJ2-1; D may be TRBD2 (7 bases). Trimming took 4 bases from V and 5 from J, leaving 16 bases between them. In germline, CDR1 is SGHRS, CDR2 YFSETQ. This CDR3 region has 15 residues. In nucleotides, the CDR3 is TGCGCCAGCAGCCCCTTAGGGGGGGGGAACAATGAGCAGTTCTTC. Translating it yields CASSPLGGGNNEQFF.

This chain connects TRBV7-9 to TRBJ2-4; 9 bases are a match to TRBD1. The CDR3 runs 16 residues. The V gene's germline CDR1 is SEHNR and CDR2 FQNEAQ (reference sequence). J gave up 1 base and V 8 bases, and 9 bases lay outside the gene matches. In DNA, the CDR3 is TGTGCCAGCGGCCCTGCGGACAGGGGTGCCAAAAACATTCAGTACTTC. Its translation: CASGPADRGAKNIQYF.

The rearrangement joins TRBV15 to TRBJ2-1; weak D call: TRBD2 (6 bases). Germline lookup yields CDR1 LNHNV and CDR2 YYDKDF (reference sequence). The V end was cut by 5 bases, the J end by 3 bases, with 11 bases between. The CDR3 is 14 amino acids. CDR3 coding DNA: TGTGCCACCAGCTTAGCGGATGGCTACAATGAGCAGTTCTTC. Protein sequence: CATSLADGYNEQFF.

V is TRBV15 and J is TRBJ1-2; the D is unclear. The germline CDR1 and CDR2 sequences are LNHNV and YYDKDF (reference sequence). V was clipped by 0 bases and J by 1 base, with 9 bases between them. CDR3 size: 15 residues. The CDR3 is CATSRDRSVNYGYTF. Written as DNA, the CDR3 is TGTGCCACCAGCAGAGACCGCAGTGTTAACTATGGCTACACCTTC.

In DNA form, the CDR3 reads TGTGCCAGCAGTTACGATGAACAGGGGTCCGAGCAGTACTTC. As protein: CASSYDEQGSEQYF. The chain couples TRBV6-5 to TRBJ2-7, with TRBD1 matching 7 bases. This CDR3 has 14 residues. J gave up 6 bases and V 2 bases, and 7 bases lay outside the gene matches. The germline V gene encodes CDR1 MNHEY and CDR2 SVGAGI.

V is TRBV5-6 and J is TRBJ1-5; D gene unclear. Germline CDR1 and CDR2: SGHDT and YYEEEE. The CDR3 consists of 14 residues. Trimming removed 0 bases from V and 4 bases from J, with 8 bases in between. The CDR3 loop reads CASSLAGYNQPQHF. The CDR3 nucleotides read TGTGCCAGCAGCTTGGCTGGATATAATCAGCCCCAGCATTTT.